The TCR beta chain under discussion was sequenced for a study of T cells after yellow fever vaccination. General study points: Weaker in magnitude, the secondary response showed a faster peak on day 5 versus 15.

This clonotype showed up many times. What it binds is not known. CDR3 length: 14 amino acids. The junction had 8 bases not matched to a gene; V was cut back by 4 bases and J by 8 bases. Germline V lookup: CDR1 SGHRS, CDR2 YFSETQ. TCRdb re-called the 5' RACE reads with MiXCR, one entry per CDR3 protein. The sample includes 110,000 to 150,000 distinct CDR3 sequences, 6.6% of them seen just once. The chain has TRBV5-1 and TRBJ2-1; the match to TRBD1 covers 8 bases. The sequence was collected from a man aged 25-40 years who received the YFV17D yellow fever vaccine. Material: CD4+ T cells sorted from PBMCs, obtained 10 days after the yellow fever booster vaccination. The CDR3 sequence is CASSTPDRVDEQFF. CDR3 nucleotides: TGCGCCAGCAGCACCCCGGACAGGGTGGATGAGCAGTTCTTC.